This T cell receptor beta chain was sequenced in a study of OX40 agonist ivuxolimab in advanced cancers. About the research overall: Patients received the agonistic anti-OX40 (CD134) antibody ivuxolimab. A diagnosis of hepatocellular carcinoma, melanoma, renal cell or head and neck cancer was present in dose-escalation patients. Study observations and caveats: In CD8+ T cells, expanded clones were on average more numerous than in CD4+. At 0.1 to 3.0 mg/kg, clonal expansion of CD4+ and CD8+ blood T cells had occurred by week 6.

V was clipped by 8 bases and J by 5 bases, with 12 bases between them. Looked up from germline, CDR1 is LNHDA and CDR2 is SQIVND (reference sequence). This CDR3 has 12 amino acids. Only in-frame clones appear in the TCRdb table, and some are missing; sequencing was by immunoSEQ multiplex PCR. The sample has over 60,000 clones, 89% seen once; the top ten hold over 3%. About this clone itself: Its target is not known.

This TCR was recovered from an adult with an advanced solid tumor such as melanoma, head and neck, liver or kidney cancer. The chain joins TRBV19 to TRBJ2-5, with D maybe TRBD1 (5 bases). The specimen was CD4+ or CD8+ T cells sorted from blood, collected in a trial of the OX40 agonist ivuxolimab. DNA of the CDR3: TGTGCCAGTCGACAGTCCGGGGAGACCCAGTACTTC. Amino acid sequence: CASRQSGETQYF.